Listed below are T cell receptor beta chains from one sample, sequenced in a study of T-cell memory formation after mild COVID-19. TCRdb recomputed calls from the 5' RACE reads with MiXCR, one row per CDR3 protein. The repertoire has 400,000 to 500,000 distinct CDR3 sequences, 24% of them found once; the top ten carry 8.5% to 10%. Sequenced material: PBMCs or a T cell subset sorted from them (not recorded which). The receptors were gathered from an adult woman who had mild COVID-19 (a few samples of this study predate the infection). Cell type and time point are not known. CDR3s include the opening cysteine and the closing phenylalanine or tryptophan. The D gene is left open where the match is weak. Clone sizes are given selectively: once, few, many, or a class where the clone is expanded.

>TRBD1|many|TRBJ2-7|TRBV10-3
CAISEDRDSYEQYF
TGTGCCATCAGTGAAGACAGGGACTCCTACGAGCAGTACTTC
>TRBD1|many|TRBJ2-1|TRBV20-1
CSANRGWEQFF
TGCAGTGCTAACAGGGGATGGGAGCAGTTCTTC
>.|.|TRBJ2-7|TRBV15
CATSRDPNSYEQYF
TGTGCCACCAGCAGAGATCCGAACTCCTACGAGCAGTACTTC
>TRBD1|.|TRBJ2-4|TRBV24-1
CATSDPTDRETKNIQYF
TGTGCCACCAGTGACCCTACCGACAGGGAAACCAAAAACATTCAGTACTTC
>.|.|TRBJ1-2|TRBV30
CAWSIGAGGYTF
TGTGCCTGGAGTATAGGGGCGGGTGGCTACACCTTC
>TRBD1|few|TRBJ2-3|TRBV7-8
CASSLARGQGPDTQYF
TGTGCCAGCAGCTTAGCGCGGGGACAGGGGCCAGATACGCAGTATTTT
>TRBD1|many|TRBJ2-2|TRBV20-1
CSAREPSGTATGELFF
TGCAGTGCTAGAGAACCCTCCGGGACAGCCACCGGGGAGCTGTTTTTT
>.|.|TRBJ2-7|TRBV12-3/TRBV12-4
CASSPFGDMEQYF
TGTGCCAGCAGCCCATTCGGGGATATGGAGCAGTACTTC
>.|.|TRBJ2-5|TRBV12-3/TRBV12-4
CASGPGGGVPQETQYF
TGTGCCAGCGGTCCAGGGGGGGGGGTACCCCAAGAGACCCAGTACTTC
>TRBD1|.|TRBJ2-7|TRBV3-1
CASSQGPDRRYEQYF
TGTGCCAGCAGCCAAGGCCCGGACAGGCGCTACGAGCAGTACTTC
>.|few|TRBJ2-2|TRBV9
CASSESTGELFF
TGTGCCAGCAGCGAGAGCACCGGGGAGCTGTTTTTT
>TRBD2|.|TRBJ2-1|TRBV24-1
CATSDGSGTSGTHSYNEQFF
TGTGCCACCAGTGATGGGTCAGGGACTAGCGGGACCCACTCCTACAATGAGCAGTTCTTC
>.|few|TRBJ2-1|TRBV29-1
CSAHTPTAEQFF
TGCAGCGCCCACACCCCCACGGCTGAGCAGTTCTTC
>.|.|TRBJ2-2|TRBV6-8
CASSSLASNTGELFF
TGTGCCAGCAGCTCCCTGGCATCGAACACCGGGGAGCTGTTTTTT
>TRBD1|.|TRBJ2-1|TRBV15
CATSREDRVVANEQFF
TGTGCCACCAGCAGGGAGGACAGGGTAGTGGCCAATGAGCAGTTCTTC
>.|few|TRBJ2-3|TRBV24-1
CATSVQGLTDTQYF
TGTGCCACCAGTGTCCAGGGACTCACAGATACGCAGTATTTT
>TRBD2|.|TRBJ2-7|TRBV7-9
CASSPPGGAYEQYF
TGTGCCAGCAGCCCACCGGGGGGGGCCTACGAGCAGTACTTC
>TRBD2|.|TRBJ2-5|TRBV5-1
CASRISGRVQETQYF
TGCGCCAGCAGAATTAGCGGGAGAGTCCAAGAGACCCAGTACTTC
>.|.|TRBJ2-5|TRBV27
CASSSVVGLETQYF
TGTGCCAGCAGTTCGGTTGTAGGGTTAGAGACCCAGTACTTC
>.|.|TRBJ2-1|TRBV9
CASGGAQSSYNEQFF
TGTGCCAGCGGCGGGGCGCAAAGCTCGTACAATGAGCAGTTCTTC
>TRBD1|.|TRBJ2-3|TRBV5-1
CASTPGTGATDTQYF
TGCGCCAGCACCCCCGGGACAGGGGCGACAGATACGCAGTATTTT
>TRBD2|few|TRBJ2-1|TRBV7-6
CASSSSSGANNEQFF
TGTGCCAGCAGCTCTTCTAGCGGGGCAAACAATGAGCAGTTCTTC
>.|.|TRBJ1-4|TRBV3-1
CASSRPQGYGEKLFF
TGTGCCAGCAGCCGACCACAGGGCTATGGTGAAAAACTGTTTTTT
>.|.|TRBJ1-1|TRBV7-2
CASSLANLLEAFF
TGTGCCAGCAGCTTAGCTAACCTTTTGGAAGCTTTCTTT
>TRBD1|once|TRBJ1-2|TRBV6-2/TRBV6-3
CASRTGTVSRGYTF
TGTGCCAGCAGGACTGGGACAGTGTCGCGGGGCTACACCTTC
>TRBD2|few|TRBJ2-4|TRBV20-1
CSATRLAGGPLAKNIQYF
TGCAGTGCTACCCGACTAGCGGGAGGGCCCTTGGCCAAAAACATTCAGTACTTC
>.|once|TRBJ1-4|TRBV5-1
CASSLSGSNEKLFF
TGCGCCAGCAGCTTGTCCGGTAGTAATGAAAAACTGTTTTTT
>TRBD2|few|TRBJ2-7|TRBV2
CASSAFGAGGYEQYF
TGTGCCAGCAGCGCCTTTGGGGCGGGGGGCTACGAGCAGTACTTC
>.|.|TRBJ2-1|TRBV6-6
CASSYQVPSSYNEQFF
TGTGCCAGCAGTTACCAGGTCCCAAGCTCCTACAATGAGCAGTTCTTC
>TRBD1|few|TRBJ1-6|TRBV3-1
CASSRQGRGNSPLHF
TGTGCCAGCAGCCGACAGGGACGGGGAAATTCACCCCTCCACTTT
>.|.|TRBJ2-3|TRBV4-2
CASSQDRDASDTQYF
TGTGCCAGCAGCCAAGATAGGGACGCCTCAGATACGCAGTATTTT
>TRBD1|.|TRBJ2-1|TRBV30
CAWRGQYNEQFF
TGTGCCTGGAGGGGACAGTACAATGAGCAGTTCTTC
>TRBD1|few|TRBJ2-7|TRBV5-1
CASSWTGASYEQYF
TGCGCCAGCAGCTGGACAGGGGCCTCCTACGAGCAGTACTTC
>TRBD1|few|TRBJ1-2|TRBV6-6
CASSDYLRQGEANYGYTF
TGTGCCAGCAGTGATTACTTGCGGCAGGGGGAGGCTAACTATGGCTACACCTTC
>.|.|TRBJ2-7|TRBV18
CASSPGSGENYEQYF
TGTGCCAGCTCACCAGGGTCCGGAGAAAACTACGAGCAGTACTTC
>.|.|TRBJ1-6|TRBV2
CASSPDSYNSPLHF
TGTGCCAGCTCTCCGGACTCCTATAATTCACCCCTCCACTTT
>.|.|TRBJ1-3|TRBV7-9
CASSPLAGNTIYF
TGTGCCAGCAGCCCACTTGCTGGAAACACCATATATTTT
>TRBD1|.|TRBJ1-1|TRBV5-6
CASSDRDRVWAEAFF
TGTGCCAGCAGCGACCGGGACAGGGTATGGGCTGAAGCTTTCTTT
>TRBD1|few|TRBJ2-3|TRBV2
CARGGTGGTDTQYF
TGTGCCAGAGGAGGGACAGGGGGAACAGATACGCAGTATTTT
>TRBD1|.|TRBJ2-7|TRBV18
CASSPTGQGAEQYF
TGTGCCAGCTCACCGACGGGACAGGGCGCCGAGCAGTACTTC
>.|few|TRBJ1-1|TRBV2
CASSDWRQVDTEAFF
TGTGCCAGCAGTGATTGGAGACAGGTAGACACTGAAGCTTTCTTT
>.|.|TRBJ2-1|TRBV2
CASSAWTFTYNEQFF
TGTGCCAGCAGTGCCTGGACGTTCACCTACAATGAGCAGTTCTTC
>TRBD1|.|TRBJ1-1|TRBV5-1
CASSFGQGASTEAFF
TGCGCCAGCAGCTTTGGACAGGGGGCGAGTACTGAAGCTTTCTTT
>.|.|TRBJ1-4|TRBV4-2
CASSQDEGAIEKLFF
TGTGCCAGCAGCCAAGATGAAGGGGCGATTGAAAAACTGTTTTTT
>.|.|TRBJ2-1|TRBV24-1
CATSVSGGPNEQFF
TGTGCCACCAGTGTAAGTGGAGGGCCCAATGAGCAGTTCTTC
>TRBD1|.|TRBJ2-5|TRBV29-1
CSVPRTGGVETQYF
TGCAGCGTCCCAAGGACAGGGGGCGTGGAGACCCAGTACTTC
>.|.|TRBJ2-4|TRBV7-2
CASSLELIGGIQYF
TGTGCCAGCAGCTTAGAGTTGATAGGGGGGATTCAGTACTTC
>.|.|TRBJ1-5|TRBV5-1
CASSWDGDSNQPQHF
TGCGCCAGCAGCTGGGACGGTGATAGCAATCAGCCCCAGCATTTT
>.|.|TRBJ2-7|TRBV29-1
CSVPSGTAYEQYF
TGCAGCGTTCCCTCCGGGACTGCCTACGAGCAGTACTTC
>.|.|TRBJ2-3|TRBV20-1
CSARSSGQGIDTQYF
TGCAGTGCTAGAAGCTCCGGGCAGGGGATAGATACGCAGTATTTT
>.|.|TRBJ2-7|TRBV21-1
CASSNERTAPYEQYF
TGTGCCAGCAGCAATGAAAGGACAGCGCCCTACGAGCAGTACTTC
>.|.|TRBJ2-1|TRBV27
CASSSGAGLSYNEQFF
TGTGCCAGCAGCTCTGGGGCGGGCCTCTCCTACAATGAGCAGTTCTTC
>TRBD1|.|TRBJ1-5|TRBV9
CASSAQTGTGGSKSNQPQHF
TGTGCCAGCAGCGCGCAGACCGGGACAGGGGGTTCTAAGAGCAATCAGCCCCAGCATTTT
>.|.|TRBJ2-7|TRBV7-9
CASSIGVAEQYF
TGTGCCAGCAGTATAGGGGTAGCCGAGCAGTACTTC
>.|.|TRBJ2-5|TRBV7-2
CASSRAQETQYF
TGTGCCAGCAGCAGGGCTCAAGAGACCCAGTACTTC
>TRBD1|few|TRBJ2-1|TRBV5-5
CASSPPPGQGPRSYNEQFF
TGTGCCAGCAGCCCCCCACCGGGACAGGGGCCCCGCTCCTACAATGAGCAGTTCTTC